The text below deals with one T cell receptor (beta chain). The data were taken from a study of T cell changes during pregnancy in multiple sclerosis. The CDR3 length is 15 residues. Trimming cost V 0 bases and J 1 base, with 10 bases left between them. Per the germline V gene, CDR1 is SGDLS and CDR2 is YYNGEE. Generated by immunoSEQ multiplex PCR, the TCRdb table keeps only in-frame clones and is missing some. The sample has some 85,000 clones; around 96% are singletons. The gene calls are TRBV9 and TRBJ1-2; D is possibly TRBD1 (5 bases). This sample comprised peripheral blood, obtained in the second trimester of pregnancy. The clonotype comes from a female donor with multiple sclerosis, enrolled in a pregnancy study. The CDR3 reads CASSVDWQGNYGYTF. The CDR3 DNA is TGTGCCAGCAGCGTAGACTGGCAGGGTAACTATGGCTACACCTTC.